This T cell receptor beta chain was retrieved from a study of metastatic and nonmetastatic thyroid tumors. The wider study: Repertoire data that came from the blood and tumor or nodule tissue of malignant and benign thyroid patients were compared.

Per the original methods: A distant-metastasis classifier for papillary thyroid cancer was built using CDR3 differences across clinicopathological groups. MiXCR was used by TCRdb to re-call the PCR reads. The V and J calls come from TCRdb's annotation, not from the publication. The table shows approximately 13,000 clones, with about 25% occurring only once. No treatment had been given to any patient before thyroid surgery. Trimming pared 4 bases from V and 4 bases from J, leaving 17 bases between. The germline CDR1 and CDR2 sequences are KGHSH and LQKENI. The CDR3 consists of 15 residues. The sequence derives from a female donor with papillary thyroid cancer or a benign thyroid nodule (not recorded which). Some clones in this sample may be carry-over from other donors' samples. What was sequenced was blood. The chain employs TRBV18 and TRBJ2-7; weak D call: TRBD2 (5 bases). The CDR3 sequence is CASSLSEGRVYEQYF. CDR3 sequence (DNA): TGTGCCAGCTCACTAAGCGAAGGGCGGGTATACGAGCAGTACTTC.